This T cell receptor (beta chain) is from a study of shared T cell receptors in the human thymus. Sequencing was performed with immunoSEQ multiplex PCR; in TCRdb, only in-frame clones are kept and a portion is missing. This sample has about 730,000 clones, with 80% to 90% found just once. The CDR3 is 15 amino acids. With V trimmed by 5 bases and J by 4 bases, 9 bases remained unmatched. In germline, CDR1 is LNHDA, CDR2 SQIVND (reference sequence). These data also featured in a second study, about human thymus T cells. That work states: All donors were healthy Finnish infants who were undergoing corrective surgery to treat congenital heart defects.

What was sequenced was thymocytes. The chain is built from TRBV19 and TRBJ2-3; 7 bases agree with TRBD2. The clonotype was recovered from a girl under three years old with a congenital heart defect. This CDR3 reads CASSVRRGSADTQYF. Here the CDR3 DNA reads TGTGCCAGTAGTGTCCGGCGGGGGTCAGCAGATACGCAGTATTTT.